Listed below are T cell receptor beta chains from one sample, sequenced in a study of human T cells and chemical hapten exposure. MiXCR, run by TCRdb on the RACE reads, gives a single entry per CDR3 protein. The table has roughly 360,000 distinct CDR3 sequences, about 4.8% seen once. The sequencing here drew on whole blood, taken in connection with sensitization to the hapten diphenylcyclopropenone (DPC). The receptors originated from a woman between 45 and 65 years old with alopecia areata. Some clones in this sample may be carry-over from other donors' samples. CDR3s include the opening cysteine and the closing phenylalanine or tryptophan. A D gene is named only where the DNA matches it firmly. A row's size may be missing; if present it is once, few, many or a size class.

J	D	V	size	DNA	CDR3
TRBJ1-3	-	TRBV9	many	TGTGCCAGCAGCGTAGGTTGGCCGGGCTCTGGAAACACCATATATTTT	CASSVGWPGSGNTIYF
TRBJ2-3	TRBD1	TRBV7-7	many	TGTGCCAGCAGCTTGGGGACAGGCAGAGCAGATACGCAGTATTTT	CASSLGTGRADTQYF
TRBJ2-1	TRBD2	TRBV6-5	many	TGTGCCAGCAGTTACTCGACCGTAGCGGGGGGATCCGAGCAGTTCTTC	CASSYSTVAGGSEQFF
TRBJ2-7	-	TRBV5-6	-	TGTGCCAGCAGCTTGCGCTCCGCTCCCTACGAGCAGTACTTC	CASSLRSAPYEQYF
TRBJ1-2	TRBD1	TRBV28	many	TGTGCCAGCAGTGATCACAGGGGGCCCATCTATGGCTACACCTTC	CASSDHRGPIYGYTF
TRBJ1-6	-	TRBV20-1	many	TGCAGTGCTAGAGTGGGGACCCCGGGGTCACCCCTCCACTTT	CSARVGTPGSPLHF
TRBJ2-1	TRBD2	TRBV12-3/TRBV12-4	few	TGTGCCAGCAGCTCTAGCGGGGGAGACCCTCCGTTATTCTTC	CASSSSGGDPPLFF
TRBJ2-5	-	TRBV5-1	-	TGCGCCAGCAGCTTGAGGGAAGAGACCCAGTACTTC	CASSLREETQYF
TRBJ1-1	-	TRBV18	many	TGTGCCAGCTCACCCATAAATACCAGGGACACTGAAGCTTTCTTT	CASSPINTRDTEAFF
TRBJ1-1	-	TRBV5-1	-	TGCGCCAGCAGCTTGGTGGGAGGGGACCTCGAAGCTTTCTTT	CASSLVGGDLEAFF
TRBJ1-5	-	TRBV4-1	many	TGCGCCAGCAGCTCAGGGTTTAGCAATCAGCCCCAGCATTTT	CASSSGFSNQPQHF
TRBJ1-1	-	TRBV6-2/TRBV6-3	few	TGTGCCAGCAGTTACTATACAGGGAACACTGAAGCTTTCTTT	CASSYYTGNTEAFF
TRBJ2-5	-	TRBV5-4	many	TGTGCCACTCAGGGACTGCAGCAAGAGACCCAGTACTTC	CATQGLQQETQYF
TRBJ1-1	-	TRBV6-2/TRBV6-3	few	TGTGCCAGCAGTTACCCCACCCACAGACTGATCACTGAAGCTTTCTTT	CASSYPTHRLITEAFF
TRBJ2-4	-	TRBV12-3/TRBV12-4	-	TGTGCCAGCAGTTTAGCGCTGTCAGGGACCGCGGCCAAAAACATTCAGTACTTC	CASSLALSGTAAKNIQYF
TRBJ2-2	TRBD1	TRBV12-3/TRBV12-4	few	TGTGCCAGCGGGGGAACAGGGGGCGCGGTCACCGGGGAGCTGTTTTTT	CASGGTGGAVTGELFF
TRBJ2-5	-	TRBV28	many	TGTGCCAGCAGTTCCAGTCAGGGAGGCAGGGAAGAGACCCAGTACTTC	CASSSSQGGREETQYF
TRBJ1-1	-	TRBV30	few	TGTGCCTGGAGCGGTGGGATTCTAAGGAACACTGAAGCTTTCTTT	CAWSGGILRNTEAFF
TRBJ2-7	TRBD1	TRBV28	many	TGTGCCAGCAGTTTGACAGGGCCCCCTACCTACGAGCAGTACTTC	CASSLTGPPTYEQYF
TRBJ2-5	-	TRBV28	many	TGTGCCAGCAGAGACCGTAAAGGAGGGGAGACCCAGTACTTC	CASRDRKGGETQYF
TRBJ1-5	-	TRBV20-1	many	TGCAGTGCTAGAGATCGGTTACAGGGAGAACAGCCCCAGCATTTT	CSARDRLQGEQPQHF